A selection of T cell receptor beta chains follows, all from one sample in a study of breast tumors, draining lymph nodes, adjacent tissues. Each CDR3 protein is one row after TCRdb ran MiXCR on the multiplex PCR reads. The table includes about 63,000 distinct CDR3 sequences, 45% to 60% detected once. Sequencing was done on a sample of breast tumor tissue. The receptor source for this set is a female donor with breast cancer. Some clones in this sample may be carry-over from other donors' samples. CDR3s include the opening cysteine and the closing phenylalanine or tryptophan. Fields, in order: clone size, J gene, V gene, D gene, CDR3 protein. D genes are given only for firm matches. For some rows the clone size is stated as once, few or many, or as a class when expanded; others skip it.

clone_size: once
j_call: TRBJ2-7
v_call: TRBV9
d_call: TRBD2
cdr3_aa: CASSVPGLAGEQYF

clone_size: once
j_call: TRBJ2-7
v_call: TRBV7-9
d_call: TRBD2
cdr3_aa: CASSLALALSYEQYF

clone_size: -
j_call: TRBJ2-7
v_call: TRBV15
d_call: -
cdr3_aa: CATSRTGDEQYF

clone_size: many
j_call: TRBJ2-5
v_call: TRBV5-1
d_call: -
cdr3_aa: CASSLTAGETQYF

clone_size: few
j_call: TRBJ1-4
v_call: TRBV29-1
d_call: TRBD1
cdr3_aa: CSVVLGTGEKLFF

clone_size: -
j_call: TRBJ2-7
v_call: TRBV7-6
d_call: TRBD1
cdr3_aa: CASSLGRGQGIEQYF

clone_size: many
j_call: TRBJ2-1
v_call: TRBV29-1
d_call: TRBD2
cdr3_aa: CSAGLAGGNEQFF

clone_size: -
j_call: TRBJ1-6
v_call: TRBV20-1
d_call: -
cdr3_aa: CSARVSGGANSPLHF

clone_size: -
j_call: TRBJ1-6
v_call: TRBV6-5
d_call: -
cdr3_aa: CASSPTTGTDSPLHF

clone_size: many
j_call: TRBJ2-1
v_call: TRBV20-1
d_call: -
cdr3_aa: CACSGGAVGSHNEQFF

clone_size: many
j_call: TRBJ2-7
v_call: TRBV27
d_call: TRBD1
cdr3_aa: CASSTWDRSIEQYF

clone_size: -
j_call: TRBJ2-2
v_call: TRBV27
d_call: TRBD1
cdr3_aa: CASSLQGAFYTGELFF

clone_size: many
j_call: TRBJ2-3
v_call: TRBV18
d_call: -
cdr3_aa: CASSPTGRADTQYF

clone_size: -
j_call: TRBJ2-5
v_call: TRBV7-2
d_call: TRBD2
cdr3_aa: CASSSDPAGGGETQYF

clone_size: -
j_call: TRBJ2-3
v_call: TRBV7-2
d_call: -
cdr3_aa: CASSSTGTGSDTQYF

clone_size: -
j_call: TRBJ1-4
v_call: TRBV2
d_call: -
cdr3_aa: CASSATGMGEKLFF

clone_size: -
j_call: TRBJ2-3
v_call: TRBV5-1
d_call: -
cdr3_aa: CASSRAGEGDTQYF

clone_size: many
j_call: TRBJ1-3
v_call: TRBV9
d_call: -
cdr3_aa: CASSLGGRVSPLGF

clone_size: -
j_call: TRBJ2-7
v_call: TRBV9
d_call: TRBD1
cdr3_aa: CASSAPVGDRSYEQYF

clone_size: once
j_call: TRBJ2-3
v_call: TRBV7-2
d_call: -
cdr3_aa: CASSLQRTSTDTQYF

clone_size: once
j_call: TRBJ1-6
v_call: TRBV20-1
d_call: -
cdr3_aa: CSANRARNSPLHF

clone_size: -
j_call: TRBJ2-2
v_call: TRBV5-1
d_call: -
cdr3_aa: CASSSSDGELFF

clone_size: -
j_call: TRBJ2-2
v_call: TRBV5-1
d_call: -
cdr3_aa: CASSSTLNTGELFF

clone_size: many
j_call: TRBJ1-2
v_call: TRBV2
d_call: TRBD1
cdr3_aa: CASTYRDSSLYGYTF

clone_size: -
j_call: TRBJ1-6
v_call: TRBV19
d_call: TRBD1
cdr3_aa: CASSIGTGRSPLHF

clone_size: -
j_call: TRBJ2-1
v_call: TRBV7-2
d_call: -
cdr3_aa: CASSDSGEQFF

clone_size: many
j_call: TRBJ2-1
v_call: TRBV2
d_call: -
cdr3_aa: CASSELTAASSYNEQFF

clone_size: many
j_call: TRBJ2-1
v_call: TRBV20-1
d_call: -
cdr3_aa: CSASLAHEQFF

clone_size: many
j_call: TRBJ2-3
v_call: TRBV15
d_call: -
cdr3_aa: CATGRMGTDTQYF

clone_size: -
j_call: TRBJ1-6
v_call: TRBV7-9
d_call: TRBD1
cdr3_aa: CASLSGTANSPLHF

clone_size: -
j_call: TRBJ1-6
v_call: TRBV7-9
d_call: -
cdr3_aa: CASSPFRGGNSPLHF

clone_size: -
j_call: TRBJ2-1
v_call: TRBV29-1
d_call: -
cdr3_aa: CSVESNEQFF

clone_size: -
j_call: TRBJ2-7
v_call: TRBV20-1
d_call: TRBD2
cdr3_aa: CSASRTSGSYEQYF

clone_size: few
j_call: TRBJ1-6
v_call: TRBV7-6
d_call: -
cdr3_aa: CASSFSSYNSPLHF

clone_size: -
j_call: TRBJ2-1
v_call: TRBV7-9
d_call: -
cdr3_aa: CASTPTRPSYNEQFF

clone_size: -
j_call: TRBJ2-1
v_call: TRBV15
d_call: TRBD1
cdr3_aa: CATSRGVDRVYNEQFF

clone_size: many
j_call: TRBJ1-4
v_call: TRBV6-6
d_call: -
cdr3_aa: CASSYGNRVNEKLFF

clone_size: -
j_call: TRBJ2-7
v_call: TRBV2
d_call: -
cdr3_aa: CASQDRQNKYEQYF

clone_size: -
j_call: TRBJ1-6
v_call: TRBV7-9
d_call: TRBD1
cdr3_aa: CASSLAETGANSPLHF

clone_size: many
j_call: TRBJ1-2
v_call: TRBV5-6
d_call: -
cdr3_aa: CASSLLAGDNYGYTF

clone_size: many
j_call: TRBJ1-5
v_call: TRBV2
d_call: TRBD1
cdr3_aa: CASQGESNQPQHF

clone_size: -
j_call: TRBJ2-5
v_call: TRBV15
d_call: TRBD2
cdr3_aa: CATSSVSSGRGYETQYF

clone_size: once
j_call: TRBJ2-7
v_call: TRBV10-2
d_call: TRBD2
cdr3_aa: CASRVGTSGGSYEQYF

clone_size: -
j_call: TRBJ2-2
v_call: TRBV7-2
d_call: TRBD2
cdr3_aa: CASSVGTSMSGELFF

clone_size: -
j_call: TRBJ2-7
v_call: TRBV20-1
d_call: -
cdr3_aa: CSARAETFSYEQYF

clone_size: -
j_call: TRBJ1-2
v_call: TRBV25-1
d_call: TRBD1
cdr3_aa: CASSEQGAAYGYTF

clone_size: -
j_call: TRBJ2-3
v_call: TRBV7-3
d_call: -
cdr3_aa: CASSFGTGGQDSQYF